The source of this TCR beta chain is a study of blood T cells in healthy people across ages. General study results and limits: Observed TCR beta diversity per million T cells went down as age went up. This fall followed a roughly linear course with age. It was not known whether donors were CMV positive (a possible confounder of expanded clonotype changes).

For the second PCR, which ran for 7 to 11 cycles, a sample-barcoded 5' primer and a J-beta primer mix were used. MiXCR, run by TCRdb on the 5' RACE reads, gives a single entry per CDR3 protein. The table shows hundreds of thousands of distinct CDR3 sequences, with 47% occurring only once. Germline V gives CDR1 DFQATT, CDR2 SNEGSKA (reference sequence). The CDR3 is 14 residues long. The V end lost 2 bases, the J end lost 5 bases, and 15 bases lay between the germline ends. Samples each yielded at least 5 micrograms of total RNA. With regard to this clonotype: Its antigen is undetermined.

The V gene is TRBV20-1, the J gene TRBJ2-5; D possibly corresponds to TRBD2 (6 bases). This receptor was taken from an elderly man in good health. Sequenced input: blood. The CDR3 protein is CSARRSGVRETQYF. In DNA form, the CDR3 reads TGCAGTGCTAGACGATCGGGGGTTCGGGAGACCCAGTACTTC.